The entry that follows covers one TCR beta chain sequence. Its antigen is currently not known. No base qualities exist here, and no much larger clone lies one base off it. The CDR3 numbers 14 residues from cysteine through phenylalanine. The entry retains the CDR3 DNA only, 42 bases that are in frame from base 1. CDR1 and CDR2 are read off the germline V gene (reference sequence) as GTSNPN and SVGIG. At the junction V is shortened by 2 bases and J by 2 bases; bases outside the gene matches: 4. High-throughput TCR beta sequencing profiled peripheral blood CD8+ and CD4+ T cells from healthy donors, Susac syndrome patients and multiple sclerosis patients. Healthy donors were included as age- and sex-matched controls. Bulk CD8+ and CD4+ T cells were purified magnetically by negative isolation, whereas CD8+ TEMRA cells were enriched by FACS. Blood was drawn into EDTA tubes, processed within 24 hours, and PBMCs were isolated by density gradient centrifugation. PBMCs intended for TCR sequencing were cryopreserved in liquid nitrogen and thawed later in a water bath at 37 degrees C. The sorted or isolated CD4+, CD8+ and CD8+ TEMRA cells reached a purity of at least 90%.

The data are from a study of CD8 T cells in Susac syndrome (dated by TCRdb to the late 2010s). Regarding the research as a whole: The study used repertoire sequencing to test whether antigen drove CD8+ T cell activation and differentiation in Susac syndrome.

RNA was extracted with the RNeasy kit and about 0.5 to 1 ug was reverse transcribed using random hexamers. The immunoSEQ multiplex PCR assay, covering 54 Vbeta and 13 Jbeta segments, was used to amplify TCR beta CDR3 regions. PCR amplification bias was corrected using a synthetic template baseline for primer optimization and computational correction. The authors' pipeline ran thus. Reads were annotated to V, D and J genes according to IMGT and were analyzed with immunoSEQ Analyzer, with only productive sequences retained. To calculate clonality, Shannon entropy was normalized by log2 of the number of productive unique sequences and then subtracted from one. For each patient and control, public and private clones were evaluated within the 100 most prevalent clones. Clones were defined as Susac-specific when absent from the healthy and MS cohorts, from over 950 published viral clones and from other ImmuneACCESS disease sequences. The public reads were run again by TCRdb, first through fastp at Q25 and then through MiXCR, and only productive beta chains were kept. For every CDR3 protein sequence, its rows merge into one entry that carries the most common genes and DNA. These V and J calls originate from TCRdb's pipeline instead of the authors' own analysis. The sample profile shows under 200,000 distinct CDR3 sequences; roughly 94% of them were found once. Of the sample, around 0.08% is held by the ten largest clones.

What the research found in general, with its limitations: The TCR sequencing and HLA analysis was acknowledged to have included a relatively small number of individuals.

Sequencing used CD4+ T cells from PBMCs. The rearranged segments are TRBV30 and TRBJ2-5, and TRBD2 matches 8 of the central bases. This receptor was identified in a human donor in good health. Read as DNA, the sequence is TGTGCCTGGAGTTCAGCGGGAGCTCAAGAGACCCAGTACTTC. Its product reads: CAWSSAGAQETQYF.